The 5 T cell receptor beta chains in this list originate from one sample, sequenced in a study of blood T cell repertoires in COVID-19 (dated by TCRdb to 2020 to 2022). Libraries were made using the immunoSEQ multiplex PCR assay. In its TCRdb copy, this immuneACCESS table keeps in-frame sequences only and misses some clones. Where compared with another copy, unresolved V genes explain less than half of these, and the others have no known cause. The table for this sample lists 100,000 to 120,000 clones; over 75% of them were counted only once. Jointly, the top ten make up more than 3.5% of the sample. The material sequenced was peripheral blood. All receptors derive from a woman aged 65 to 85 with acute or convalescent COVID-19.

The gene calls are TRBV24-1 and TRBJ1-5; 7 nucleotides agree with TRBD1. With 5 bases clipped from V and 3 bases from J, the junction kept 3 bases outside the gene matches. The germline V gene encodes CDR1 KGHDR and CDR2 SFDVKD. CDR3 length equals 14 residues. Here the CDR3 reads CATSAGQANQPQHF. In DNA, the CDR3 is TGTGCCACCAGTGCCGGACAGGCCAATCAGCCCCAGCATTTT.

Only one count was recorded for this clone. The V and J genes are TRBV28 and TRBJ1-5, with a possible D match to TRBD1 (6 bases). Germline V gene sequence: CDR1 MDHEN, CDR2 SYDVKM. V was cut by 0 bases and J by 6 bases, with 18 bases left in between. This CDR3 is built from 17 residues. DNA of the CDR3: TGTGCCAGCAGTTTATGGGGGGCCCAACCCCCAGGTCAGCCCCAGCATTTT. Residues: CASSLWGAQPPGQPQHF.

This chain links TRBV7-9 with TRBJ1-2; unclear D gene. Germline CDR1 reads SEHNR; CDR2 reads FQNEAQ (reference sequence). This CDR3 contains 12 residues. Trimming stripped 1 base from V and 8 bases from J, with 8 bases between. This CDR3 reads CASSLDARGYTF. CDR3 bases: TGTGCCAGCAGCTTAGACGCTAGAGGCTACACCTTC. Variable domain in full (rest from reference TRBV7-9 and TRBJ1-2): DTGVSQNPRHKITKRGQNVTFRCDPISEHNRLYWYRQTLGQGPEFLTYFQNEAQLEKSRLLSDRFSAERPKGSFSTLEIQRTEQGDSAMYLCASSLDARGYTFGSGTRLTVV.

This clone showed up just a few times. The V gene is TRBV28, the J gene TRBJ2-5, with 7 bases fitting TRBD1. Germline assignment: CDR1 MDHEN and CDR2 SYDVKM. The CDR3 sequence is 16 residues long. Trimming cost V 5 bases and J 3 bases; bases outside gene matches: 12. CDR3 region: CASSLLPGQIEETQYF. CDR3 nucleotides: TGTGCCAGCAGTCTGCTGCCGGGACAGATAGAAGAGACCCAGTACTTC.

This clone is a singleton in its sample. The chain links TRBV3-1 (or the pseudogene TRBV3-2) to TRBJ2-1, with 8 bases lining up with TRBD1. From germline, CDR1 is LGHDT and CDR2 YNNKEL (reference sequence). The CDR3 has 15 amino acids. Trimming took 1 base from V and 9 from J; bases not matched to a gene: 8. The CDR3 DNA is TGTGCCAGCAGCCAAGCCGGACAGGGTAGCAGTGAGCAGTTCTTC. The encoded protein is CASSQAGQGSSEQFF.